One T cell receptor beta chain is described in this entry. This record comes from a study of blood T cell repertoires in COVID-19. Across the whole study: Acute-phase and convalescent COVID-19 samples originated in the United States, Italy and Spain.

Enrolled during active infection, Seattle patients were then followed longitudinally. Assay used: immunoSEQ multiplex PCR; TCRdb lists only in-frame clones, some missing. Seen here are approximately 280,000 clones, around 90% observed once, and the top ten hold under 7%. The CDR3 runs to 15 residues. The trim removed 2 bases at V and 4 bases at J, leaving 5 bases unmatched. Per the germline V gene, CDR1 is LGHDT and CDR2 is YNNKEL (reference sequence). This TCR came from a woman aged 30 to 39 with COVID-19, enrolled during active disease. The rearrangement joins TRBV3-1 (or the pseudogene TRBV3-2) to TRBJ2-3, with TRBD1 identical over 8 bases. Specimen: peripheral blood. The CDR3 here is CASSQRTGGPDTQYF. DNA of the CDR3: TGTGCCAGCAGCCAAAGAACAGGGGGGCCAGATACGCAGTATTTT.